Below, 17 T cell receptor beta chains from the same sample are listed, as sequenced in a study of OX40 agonist ivuxolimab in advanced cancers. Generated by immunoSEQ multiplex PCR, the TCRdb table keeps only in-frame clones and is missing some. The table records roughly 80,000 clones, 90% of them present only once. The sequencing here drew on CD4+ or CD8+ T cells sorted from blood, taken in a trial of the OX40 agonist ivuxolimab. These receptors were collected from an adult with an advanced solid tumor such as melanoma, head and neck, liver or kidney cancer.

The chain joins TRBV11-1 to TRBJ2-5; 9 positions match TRBD1. The CDR3 runs to 16 residues. After removal of 1 base from V and 5 bases from J, the junction contained 8 bases not matched to a gene. CDR1 and CDR2 (germline): SGHAT, FQDESV (reference sequence). CDR3 region: CASSLELGTGRETQYF. CDR3 sequence (DNA): TGTGCCAGCAGCTTAGAGCTCGGGACAGGGAGGGAGACCCAGTACTTC. The entire variable domain, with the rest obtained from reference TRBV11-1 and TRBJ2-5, is as follows: EAEVAQSPRYKITEKSQAVAFWCDPISGHATLYWYRQILGQGPELLVQFQDESVVDDSQLPKDRFSAERLKGVDSTLKIQPAELGDSAMYLCASSLELGTGRETQYFGPGTRLLVL.

The rearrangement links TRBV9 to TRBJ1-4; D is unresolved. Germline V CDR1 and CDR2: SGDLS, YYNGEE. Trimming took 2 bases from V and 4 from J, leaving 12 bases between them. This CDR3 has 15 amino acids. The CDR3 region has the DNA TGTGCCAGCAGCGTGGCGGGAGGAGTTAATGAAAAACTGTTTTTT. Amino acids: CASSVAGGVNEKLFF.

The chain links TRBV11-2 to TRBJ1-2; 8 bases align to TRBD1. V gave up 5 bases and J gave up 0 bases; unmatched junction bases: 5. The CDR3 is 15 amino acids. The germline V gene has CDR1 SGHAT and CDR2 FQNNGV. CDR3: CASSLRQGTNYGYTF. The CDR3 DNA sequence: TGTGCCAGCAGCCTACGACAGGGGACTAACTATGGCTACACCTTC.

In this sample, this clone turned up a few times. The gene calls are TRBV5-4 and TRBJ1-5; 7 positions match TRBD1. Trimming cost V 1 base and J 2 bases; bases outside gene matches: 6. Germline V lookup: CDR1 SGHNT, CDR2 YYREEE (reference sequence). The CDR3 is 16 residues long. This CDR3 reads CASSLWTGQGNQPQHF. DNA of the CDR3: TGTGCCAGCAGCTTGTGGACCGGACAGGGCAATCAGCCCCAGCATTTT.

The rearrangement joins TRBV28 to TRBJ2-1, with unresolved D. Germline CDR1 reads MDHEN; CDR2 reads SYDVKM. The CDR3 extends over 14 amino acids. V dropped 3 bases and J dropped 2 bases, with 8 bases sitting between them. CDR3 loop: CASSFAQAYNEQFF. DNA of the CDR3: TGTGCCAGCAGTTTTGCCCAAGCCTACAATGAGCAGTTCTTC.

DNA for the CDR3: TGTGCCAGCTCACCAGGAGCCGGGACTAGTTACAATGAGCAGTTCTTC. It translates to CASSPGAGTSYNEQFF. The J gene is TRBJ2-1, the V gene TRBV18; 8 positions agree with TRBD2. Germline CDR1 is KGHSH and CDR2 is LQKENI. This CDR3 is 16 amino acids long. Trimming at V came to 2 bases and at J to 4 bases, leaving 7 bases not matched to a gene.

This sequence joins TRBV5-1 and TRBJ2-1, with 9 positions matching TRBD2. The CDR3 has 15 residues. Losses at the gene ends were 2 bases for V and 10 bases for J; bases not matched to a gene: 10. CDR1 is SGHRS, CDR2 YFSETQ, per germline. CDR3: CASSLAGGRGPEQFF. CDR3 in DNA: TGCGCCAGCAGCTTAGCTGGCGGGAGGGGGCCGGAGCAGTTCTTC.

The V gene is TRBV5-1, the J gene TRBJ2-1, with 13 bases identical to TRBD2. V was clipped by 6 bases and J by 6 bases; unmatched bases: 6. The CDR3 extends over 15 amino acids. Germline assignment: CDR1 SGHRS and CDR2 YFSETQ. The CDR3: CASMRTSGSVNEQFF. The DNA for the CDR3 is TGCGCCAGCATGAGGACTAGCGGGAGCGTCAATGAGCAGTTCTTC.

The J gene is TRBJ2-2, the V gene TRBV28; D is uncertain. This CDR3 contains 15 residues. The V gene lost 3 bases and the J gene lost 6 bases, with 14 bases spanning the gap. From germline, CDR1 is MDHEN and CDR2 SYDVKM. CDR3: CASSFQPRASGELFF. CDR3 DNA sequence: TGTGCCAGCAGTTTCCAACCCCGTGCCTCCGGGGAGCTGTTTTTT. Filled out from reference TRBV28 and TRBJ2-2, the complete variable domain reads DVKVTQSSRYLVKRTGEKVFLECVQDMDHENMFWYRQDPGLGLRLIYFSYDVKMKEKGDIPEGYSVSREKKERFSLILESASTNQTSMYLCASSFQPRASGELFFGEGSRLTVL.

The V and J genes are TRBV4-3 and TRBJ1-6; 9 bases agree with TRBD1. Germline V gene data show CDR1 as LGHNA and CDR2 as YSLEER. Trimming took 5 bases from V and 5 from J; bases not matched to a gene: 13. This CDR3 region has 18 residues. Here the CDR3 reads CASSARLGTGGNNSPLHF. The CDR3 DNA is TGCGCCAGCAGCGCGAGGTTAGGAACAGGGGGCAATAATTCACCCCTCCACTTT.

This clone was seen more than once but under ten times. The chain couples TRBV11-2 to TRBJ2-3; tentative D call: TRBD1 (5 bases). The V end was cut by 1 base, the J end by 0 bases, with 8 bases between. The CDR3 covers 15 residues. The germline CDR1 and CDR2 sequences are SGHAT and FQNNGV. For the CDR3, the DNA is TGTGCCAGCAGCTTAGGACAGTCTAGCACAGATACGCAGTATTTT. Protein product: CASSLGQSSTDTQYF.

The chain has TRBV9 and TRBJ2-1; the D is unclear. This CDR3 has 16 residues. Per germline, CDR1 SGDLS and CDR2 YYNGEE. The ends were cut back, 0 bases at V and 13 bases at J, with 23 bases in the middle. CDR3: CASSVVPRADKPNQFF. The CDR3 nucleotides are TGTGCCAGCAGCGTAGTTCCAAGGGCCGACAAACCAAACCAGTTCTTC.

V and J are TRBV6-1 and TRBJ2-3, with 7 bases that match TRBD1. Germline V gene sequence: CDR1 MNHNS, CDR2 SASEGT. V shed 10 bases and J 4 bases; nucleotides not matched to a gene: 5. The CDR3 sequence is 12 residues long. The CDR3 sequence is CATTGDPDTQYF. In nucleotides, the CDR3 is TGTGCCACCACAGGGGACCCAGATACGCAGTATTTT.

The V call is TRBV10-2, the J call TRBJ2-3, with D uncertain. V shed 2 bases and J shed 6 bases, with 6 bases lying between them. The CDR3 totals 12 residues. Germline V gene lookup returns CDR1 WSHSY and CDR2 SAAADI. CDR3 nucleotides: TGCGCCAGCAGTGAGGCGTCGGATACGCAGTATTTT. Protein: CASSEASDTQYF.

This clone was detected only once. This chain connects TRBV11-3 to TRBJ2-7; the match to TRBD2 covers 10 bases. Germline loops: CDR1 SGHNT, CDR2 YENEEA. The length of the CDR3 is 18 residues. Trimming took 5 bases from V and 4 from J; bases not matched to a gene: 17. The CDR3 nucleotides read TGTGCCAGCAGCGCTCGGGGTCCGAGGACTAGCGGAGAATACGAGCAGTACTTC. Translation: CASSARGPRTSGEYEQYF.

The chain employs TRBV6-1 and TRBJ2-5, with 12 bases identical to TRBD2. The V gene end was trimmed by 6 bases and the J gene end by 1 base; junction bases not matched to a gene: 3. Germline lookup yields CDR1 MNHNS and CDR2 SASEGT. The length of the CDR3 is 15 residues. The CDR3 loop is CASSRLAGAQETQYF. The CDR3 DNA sequence: TGTGCCAGCAGCCGACTAGCGGGAGCCCAAGAGACCCAGTACTTC.

V is TRBV7-2 and J is TRBJ1-5; D possibly corresponds to TRBD1 (5 bases). V lost 6 bases, J lost 4 bases, and 13 bases lay in between. The CDR3 extends over 14 amino acids. The germline CDR1 and CDR2 sequences are SGHTA and FQGNSA. This CDR3 is CASSIDRLNQPQHF. As DNA, the CDR3 is TGTGCCAGCAGTATCGACAGACTTAATCAGCCCCAGCATTTT.